This T cell receptor (beta chain) was retrieved from a study of early T cells in non-severe SARS-CoV-2 infection. Attached unique molecular identifiers marked individual cDNA molecules. TCRdb reprocessed the 5' RACE reads via MiXCR and lists one record per CDR3 protein. The sample lists about 67,000 distinct CDR3 sequences; around a tenth were seen once. This CDR3 is 15 amino acids long. The V end was cut by 5 bases, the J end by 6 bases, with 14 bases between. The germline V gene encodes CDR1 SGHAT and CDR2 FQNNGV. This clonotype was observed many times. The rearrangement links TRBV11-2 to TRBJ1-6, with D unresolved. The material sequenced was whole blood. The TCR originated in an adult who was a healthcare worker with PCR-confirmed SARS-CoV-2 infection or an uninfected control (not recorded which). For the CDR3, the DNA is TGTGCCAGCAGCCGCTTTTCCGGGCTTAATTCACCCCTCCACTTT. This encodes CASSRFSGLNSPLHF.